The source of this T cell receptor beta chain is a study of PD-1 blockade in mismatch repair-deficient tumors. Generated by immunoSEQ multiplex PCR, the TCRdb table keeps only in-frame clones and is missing some. The sample lists 50,000 or so clones; 81% were seen once. CDR1 is LNHDA, CDR2 SQIVND, per germline (reference sequence). The V gene lost 7 bases and the J gene lost 0 bases, with 16 bases spanning the gap. CDR3 size: 16 residues. The sequence derives from an adult with mismatch repair-deficient cancer. The genes are TRBV19 and TRBJ1-3, with a tentative D call TRBD1 (5 bases). The sample here was peripheral blood, taken less than 21 weeks after starting pembrolizumab. The CDR3 here is CASNSGTVGSGNTIYF. Here the CDR3 DNA reads TGTGCCAGTAATTCCGGGACGGTTGGCTCTGGAAACACCATATATTTT.